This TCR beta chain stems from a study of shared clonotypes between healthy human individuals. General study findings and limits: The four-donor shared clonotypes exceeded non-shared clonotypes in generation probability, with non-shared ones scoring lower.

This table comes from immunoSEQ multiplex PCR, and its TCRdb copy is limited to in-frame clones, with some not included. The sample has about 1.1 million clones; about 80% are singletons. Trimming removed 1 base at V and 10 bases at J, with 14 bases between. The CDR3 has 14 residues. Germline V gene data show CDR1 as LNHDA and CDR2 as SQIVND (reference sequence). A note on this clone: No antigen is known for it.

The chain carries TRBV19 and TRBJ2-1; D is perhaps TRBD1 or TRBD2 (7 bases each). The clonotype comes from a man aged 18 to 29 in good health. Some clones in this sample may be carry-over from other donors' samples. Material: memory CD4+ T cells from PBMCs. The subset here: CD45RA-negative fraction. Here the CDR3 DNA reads TGTGCCAGTAGTATAGTGGCCAGGGGGGGCGAGCAGTTCTTC. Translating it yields CASSIVARGGEQFF.